Ten or more counts support the clone carrying this T cell receptor beta chain. Time point denoted: newly diagnosed GD, antithyroid drugs for less than 3 months. Construction of the TCR library relied on RNA isolated from PBMCs. The sample belongs to a study of regulatory T cells in long-lasting Graves disease. Assembly of TCR beta libraries relied on iRepertoire HTBI primers together with Arm-PCR of CDR3 regions. Each CDR3 protein is one row after TCRdb ran MiXCR on the multiplex PCR reads. The repertoire includes 350,000 to 550,000 distinct CDR3 sequences, under 15% of them detected once, and roughly a sixth sits in the top ten. This sample was also put to use in a study of T cells in Graves' hyperthyroidism and ophthalmopathy.

The source of this sequence is a woman in her twenties or thirties with Graves disease. The sequences come from peripheral blood mononuclear cells (PBMCs), collected at new diagnosis, from a patient treated with antithyroid drugs.

CDR3 nucleotide sequence: TGTGCCAGCTCACCCAACCGGGACATAAGCAACACTGAAGCTTTCTTT. Translation: CASSPNRDISNTEAFF. The chain links TRBV18 to TRBJ1-1; TRBD1 is a possible D gene (6 bases). Germline CDR1 and CDR2: KGHSH and LQKENI. There are 16 residues in the CDR3. V was shortened by 3 bases and J by 2 bases, with 16 bases between the two germline ends.